This T cell receptor beta chain was captured by sequencing in a study of monozygotic twins with inflammatory bowel disease. TCRdb re-called the 5' RACE reads and shows each CDR3 protein once, DNA omitted. This specimen shows about 110,000 distinct CDR3 sequences; the ten leading clones hold around an eighth. Germline V gene data show CDR1 as DFQATT and CDR2 as SNEGSKA (reference sequence). This CDR3 is built from 12 residues. This receptor was taken from a human donor with ulcerative colitis or Crohn's disease, or a healthy co-twin of an affected twin (not recorded which). The chain couples TRBV20-1 to TRBJ1-2; TCRdb gives TRBD1 as the D gene, but with no DNA this cannot be confirmed. The sequenced material came from blood. CDR3 sequence reads: CSAPDRVYGYTF.